Here is one TCR beta chain with its context. Its antigen is unidentified. The authors split each subset's genomic DNA evenly across several immunoSEQ plates. This table comes from immunoSEQ multiplex PCR, and its TCRdb copy is limited to in-frame clones, with some not included. The sample contains approximately 840,000 clones, 96% of which appear only once. Only CD45RO-negative cells positively selected for CCR7 counted as naive CD8 cells, so terminally differentiated effector memory CD45RA+ cells were excluded. Donors were Caucasian adults residing in Nashville, Tennessee, USA. The record originates from a study of shared clonotypes between healthy human individuals. Study information: The donor pool was made up of two women and a few men aged 18 to 49. Findings and caveats of the study: A small donor pool kept down the genetic and exposure-history diversity that was represented.

V was trimmed by 6 bases and J by 4 bases, leaving 9 bases between them. CDR3 length equals 11 residues. Germline V lookup: CDR1 SQVTM, CDR2 ANQGSEA. The source is a man aged 30-40 years in good health. V and J are TRBV29-1 and TRBJ1-1, with a tentative D call TRBD1 (6 bases). The sequencing input was naive CD8+ T cells sorted from blood. The CDR3 spells CSVRGGTEAFF. CDR3 DNA: TGCAGCGTGAGAGGGGGCACTGAAGCTTTCTTT.